These 28 T cell receptor beta chains came from one sample sequenced in a study of blood T cell repertoires in COVID-19. The protocol was immunoSEQ multiplex PCR, while the TCRdb copy is restricted to in-frame clones and leaves out a portion. The sample lists roughly 130,000 clones, approximately 81% occurring once. The specimen sequenced was peripheral blood. The source is a woman younger than 45 who had recovered from COVID-19.

The V and J genes are TRBV10-2 and TRBJ2-3; 13 bases fit TRBD2. Trimming cost V 6 bases and J 2 bases; bases outside gene matches: 5. The V gene's germline CDR1 is WSHSY and CDR2 SAAADI. The CDR3 length is 16 residues. The CDR3 sequence is CASRVTSGGITDTQYF. In DNA, the CDR3 is TGCGCCAGCAGGGTGACTAGCGGGGGGATCACAGATACGCAGTATTTT.

The chain joins TRBV6-5 to TRBJ2-3; TRBD2 is a possible D gene (5 bases). This CDR3 spans 14 amino acids. In germline, CDR1 is MNHEY, CDR2 SVGAGI. V was pared by 6 bases and J by 2 bases, with 12 bases between. This chain's CDR3 is CASREEGYTDTQYF. The CDR3 DNA sequence: TGTGCCAGCAGGGAGGAAGGGTACACAGATACGCAGTATTTT.

This chain joins TRBV4-2 and TRBJ1-1; 7 bases are a match to TRBD1. Germline V CDR1 and CDR2: LGHNA, YNFKEQ. Unmatched junction bases numbered 3, after V lost 4 bases and J lost 1 base. The CDR3 consists of 14 residues. CDR3 sequence reads: CASSPRTGNTEAFF. In nucleotides, the CDR3 is TGTGCCAGCAGCCCTCGGACAGGGAACACTGAAGCTTTCTTT.

CDR3 in amino acids: CASSQSEPGTSTDTQYF. The CDR3 coding sequence is TGCGCCAGCAGCCAATCCGAACCCGGGACTAGCACAGATACGCAGTATTTT. The V gene is TRBV4-1, the J gene TRBJ2-3, with D tentatively TRBD2 (6 bases). The V and J ends lost 2 bases and 0 bases respectively, with 15 bases between them. CDR1 is MGHRA and CDR2 is YSYEKL in the germline V gene. The CDR3 contains 17 residues.

The chain joins TRBV7-2 to TRBJ2-7; 12 nucleotides match TRBD2. The V segment lost 5 bases and the J segment 2 bases; nucleotides outside the gene matches: 4. This CDR3 region has 15 residues. The germline gives CDR1 SGHTA, CDR2 FQGNSA. In nucleotides, the CDR3 is TGTGCCAGCAGCCGCGGACTAGCGGGGACCTACGAGCAGTACTTC. Translation gives CASSRGLAGTYEQYF.

The chain couples TRBV6-5 to TRBJ1-3; 10 positions match TRBD1. After removal of 6 bases from V and 7 bases from J, the junction contained 9 bases not matched to a gene. Germline V gene sequence: CDR1 MNHEY, CDR2 SVGAGI. This CDR3 is built from 15 residues. This CDR3 is CASRIRDRGGNTIYF. In DNA form, the CDR3 reads TGTGCCAGCAGAATCCGGGACAGGGGAGGGAACACCATATATTTT.

This chain connects TRBV30 to TRBJ2-1; 7 positions agree with TRBD1. The CDR3 sequence is 15 residues long. The germline V gene encodes CDR1 GTSNPN and CDR2 SVGIG (reference sequence). Trimming took 1 base from V and 0 from J; bases not matched to a gene: 3. The chain's CDR3 is CAWSGGQASYNEQFF. Here the CDR3 DNA reads TGTGCCTGGAGTGGCGGACAGGCCTCCTACAATGAGCAGTTCTTC.

The chain uses TRBV12-5 and TRBJ2-3; 13 bases align to TRBD2. V shed 1 base, J shed 2 bases, and the junction held 6 bases outside the gene matches. In germline, CDR1 is LGHNT, CDR2 FRNRAP. The CDR3 has 18 amino acids. CDR3 in DNA: TGTGCTAGTGGTTTGGCCCCACTAGCGGGGGGGACCACAGATACGCAGTATTTT. Its protein is CASGLAPLAGGTTDTQYF. Filled out from reference TRBV12-5 and TRBJ2-3, the complete variable domain reads DARVTQTPRHKVTEMGQEVTMRCQPILGHNTVFWYRQTMMQGLELLAYFRNRAPLDDSGMPKDRFSAEMPDATLATLKIQPSEPRDSAVYFCASGLAPLAGGTTDTQYFGPGTRLTVL.

This clone was detected a few times. This sequence joins TRBV19 and TRBJ2-4; D perhaps matches TRBD1 (6 bases). The CDR3 runs to 17 residues. V was shortened by 5 bases and J by 0 bases, with 17 bases between the two germline ends. Germline CDR1 LNHDA, CDR2 SQIVND (reference sequence). The CDR3 loop reads CASSSNPDSLAKNIQYF. The DNA for the CDR3 is TGTGCCAGTAGTTCGAACCCGGACAGTTTAGCCAAAAACATTCAGTACTTC. Combining the CDR3 with reference TRBV19 and TRBJ2-4 gives the whole variable domain DGGITQSPKYLFRKEGQNVTLSCEQNLNHDAMYWYRQDPGQGLRLIYYSQIVNDFQKGDIAEGYSVSREKKESFPLTVTSAQKNPTAFYLCASSSNPDSLAKNIQYFGAGTRLSVL.

This clone has a handful of counts. This chain links TRBV6-1 with TRBJ2-2, with TRBD1 matching over 7 bases. The germline V gene encodes CDR1 MNHNS and CDR2 SASEGT. The CDR3 is made up of 14 amino acids. V was pared by 2 bases and J by 3 bases, with 0 bases of the junction left unmatched. The CDR3 protein is CASSEQGDTGELFF. The CDR3 DNA sequence: TGTGCCAGCAGTGAACAGGGGGACACCGGGGAGCTGTTTTTT.

This clone was observed a few times. The genes are TRBV4-1 and TRBJ2-1; possible D gene TRBD2, 6 bases. CDR3 size: 17 residues. The ends were cut back, 1 base at V and 4 bases at J, with 17 bases in the middle. Germline CDR1 reads MGHRA; CDR2 reads YSYEKL. In nucleotides, the CDR3 is TGCGCCAGCAGCCAAGTTACCGGGACTCCCCGGTACAATGAGCAGTTCTTC. This codes for CASSQVTGTPRYNEQFF.

The chain combines TRBV3-1 (or the pseudogene TRBV3-2) with TRBJ2-3; the D is unclear. Germline V gives CDR1 LGHDT, CDR2 YNNKEL (reference sequence). Trimming cost V 0 bases and J 2 bases, with 12 bases left between them. This CDR3 spans 16 amino acids. The CDR3 DNA reads as TGTGCCAGCAGCCAAGAGAAGTCTGGGCCCACAGATACGCAGTATTTT. Translating it yields CASSQEKSGPTDTQYF.

The chain is built from TRBV12-5 and TRBJ2-3, with D possibly TRBD2 on 7 matching bases. Germline CDR1 reads LGHNT; CDR2 reads FRNRAP. This CDR3 is 15 amino acids long. Trimming shortened V by 4 bases and J by 3 bases, and 14 bases separated the two germline ends. For the CDR3, the DNA is TGTGCTAGTGGTTCCCCCAGGGGAGGGACAGATACGCAGTATTTT. Protein product: CASGSPRGGTDTQYF.

This chain links TRBV6-5 with TRBJ2-2; a possible D gene is TRBD2 (5 bases). The CDR3 runs to 15 residues. V gave up 6 bases and J gave up 6 bases, with 17 bases separating them. Germline lookup yields CDR1 MNHEY and CDR2 SVGAGI. CDR3 in amino acids: CASSFRAHGAGELFF. The CDR3 DNA is TGTGCCAGCAGCTTTCGGGCCCACGGGGCCGGGGAGCTGTTTTTT.

This clone was counted between two and nine times. This chain joins TRBV19 and TRBJ1-2; 9 nucleotides line up with TRBD1. Germline-derived CDR1 and CDR2 are LNHDA and SQIVND (reference sequence). The CDR3 contains 15 residues. The junction had 7 bases not matched to a gene; V was cut back by 4 bases and J by 4 bases. The CDR3 loop reads CASSTEGTGLYGYTF. The CDR3 region has the DNA TGTGCCAGTAGTACGGAGGGGACAGGGCTCTATGGCTACACCTTC.

The rearrangement links TRBV5-1 to TRBJ1-1; D unresolved. This CDR3 comprises 17 residues. Germline-derived CDR1 and CDR2 are SGHRS and YFSETQ. V was cut by 0 bases and J by 5 bases, with 20 bases left in between. For the CDR3, the DNA is TGCGCCAGCAGCTTGGGGTTTGGTAGCTTCATACGGACTGAAGCTTTCTTT. Its translation is CASSLGFGSFIRTEAFF.

This clone was detected once. V gene TRBV6-6 combines with J gene TRBJ2-7; 8 bases are shared with TRBD1. Trimming cost V 5 bases and J 7 bases; bases outside gene matches: 10. Per the germline V gene, CDR1 is MNHNY and CDR2 is SVGAGI (reference sequence). The CDR3 contains 14 residues. The CDR3 coding sequence is TGTGCCAGCAGTCCGGATGGGACAGGCGGAGAGCAGTACTTC. It specifies CASSPDGTGGEQYF.

The V gene is TRBV9, the J gene TRBJ1-1; D call uncertain. This CDR3 is 15 amino acids long. V gave up 0 bases and J gave up 0 bases, with 9 bases separating them. Germline V gene lookup returns CDR1 SGDLS and CDR2 YYNGEE. CDR3 loop: CASSVGGLMNTEAFF. The DNA for the CDR3 is TGTGCCAGCAGCGTAGGAGGCCTCATGAACACTGAAGCTTTCTTT.

This chain connects TRBV7-6 to TRBJ2-7; no definite D call. V dropped 6 bases and J dropped 7 bases, with 16 bases sitting between them. In germline, CDR1 is SGHVS, CDR2 FNYEAQ. CDR3 length: 13 residues. For the CDR3, the DNA is TGTGCCAGCAGTTTCGTGGAAGTAGCTGAGCAGTACTTC. It specifies CASSFVEVAEQYF.

This clone was observed a handful of times. The chain couples TRBV7-3 to TRBJ2-2; D might be TRBD2 (5 bases). Trimming took 1 base from V and 2 from J, leaving 8 bases between them. The length of the CDR3 is 15 residues. In germline, CDR1 is SGHTA, CDR2 FQGTGA. The CDR3 nucleotides are TGTGCCAGCAGCTTAAGGGAGACCAACACCGGGGAGCTGTTTTTT. Amino acids: CASSLRETNTGELFF.

This chain uses TRBV30 with TRBJ2-7; 12 nucleotides line up with TRBD1. V lost 2 bases, J lost 5 bases, and 7 bases stayed unmatched. The CDR3 sequence is 15 residues long. Per germline, CDR1 GTSNPN and CDR2 SVGIG (reference sequence). CDR3 region: CAWSSGGTGGHEQYF. CDR3 DNA sequence: TGTGCCTGGAGTTCTGGGGGGACAGGGGGCCACGAGCAGTACTTC.

V gene TRBV28 combines with J gene TRBJ2-7; 10 nucleotides align to TRBD1. Unmatched junction bases numbered 7, after V lost 7 bases and J lost 7 bases. Germline CDR1 reads MDHEN; CDR2 reads SYDVKM. The CDR3 contains 13 residues. The CDR3 region is CASNRQGALEQYF. CDR3 bases: TGTGCCAGCAACAGACAGGGGGCCCTAGAGCAGTACTTC.

The chain links TRBV12-3 or TRBV12-4 to TRBJ1-5; 7 bases line up with TRBD1. V trimming: 5 bases; J trimming: 9 bases; junction bases outside the gene matches: 7. This CDR3 is built from 13 residues. This chain's CDR3 is CASSGTVYAPQHF. In DNA, the CDR3 is TGTGCCAGCAGTGGGACAGTGTATGCGCCCCAGCATTTT.

This sequence joins TRBV7-6 and TRBJ2-1, with a weak D call TRBD1 (6 bases). V lost 1 base and J 0 bases, leaving 10 bases between the germline ends. This CDR3 is built from 16 residues. Germline V gene lookup returns CDR1 SGHVS and CDR2 FNYEAQ. The CDR3 region is CASSLGGQSSYNEQFF. The CDR3 nucleotides are TGTGCCAGCAGCTTAGGCGGACAGAGCTCCTACAATGAGCAGTTCTTC.

J is TRBJ1-2 and V is TRBV27; 9 bases line up with TRBD1. The CDR3 contains 16 residues. J lost 4 bases, V lost 2 bases, and 8 bases had no gene match. Per the germline V gene, CDR1 is MNHEY and CDR2 is SMNVEV (reference sequence). The CDR3 region has the DNA TGTGCCAGCAGTTTAGTTTCGGGACAGGGCCCCTATGGCTACACCTTC. As protein: CASSLVSGQGPYGYTF.

This chain joins TRBV7-9 and TRBJ2-7, with TRBD1 matching over 7 bases. The ends lost 5 bases at V and 6 bases at J; junction bases unmatched: 16. The germline CDR1 and CDR2 sequences are SEHNR and FQNEAQ (reference sequence). The CDR3 has 16 residues. The CDR3 loop is CASSVSGQFEGTEQYF. Here the CDR3 DNA reads TGTGCCAGCAGCGTTTCGGGACAGTTTGAGGGTACCGAGCAGTACTTC.

The V and J genes are TRBV28 and TRBJ1-1; perhaps TRBD1 as D (5 bases). The CDR3 has 19 amino acids. Germline CDR1 and CDR2: MDHEN and SYDVKM. V was cut by 3 bases and J by 0 bases, with 23 bases left in between. DNA for the CDR3: TGTGCCAGCAGTTTCCTATTTTATGGCAGGGCACCCATGAACACTGAAGCTTTCTTT. Amino acid sequence: CASSFLFYGRAPMNTEAFF.

The chain uses TRBV6-5 and TRBJ1-2; 8 bases line up with TRBD1. With 6 bases clipped from V and 10 bases from J, the junction kept 10 bases outside the gene matches. Per the germline V gene, CDR1 is MNHEY and CDR2 is SVGAGI. The CDR3 totals 13 residues. The CDR3 DNA reads TGTGCCAGCAGGACATGGGGACAGGAACCCTACACCTTC. Amino acids: CASRTWGQEPYTF.